Described below is a single T cell receptor beta chain sequence and its context. The target antigen is unknown. The data stem from a study of vaccination and CD4 T cells after COVID-19. The Oncomine TCR Beta short-read assay was applied to DNA of cultured CD4+ T cells. Using its own MiXCR run on the PCR reads, TCRdb lists one record per CDR3 protein. The sample records about 7,300 distinct CDR3 sequences, around half being singletons. Treatment noted: roughly ten-day PBMC culture with coronavirus spike peptide pools or control peptides (ViraFEST assay). This clonotype was sampled from a human donor who had recovered from COVID-19. The specimen was CD4+ T cells from blood, cultured in vitro.

CDR3 nucleotide sequence: TGTGCCAGCAGCTGGACCACAACTGGGGAGCTGTTTTTT. Its translation is CASSWTTTGELFF. The chain carries TRBV7-3 and TRBJ2-2; no firm D call. The germline gives CDR1 SGHTA, CDR2 FQGTGA. This CDR3 is 13 amino acids long. V lost 4 bases to trimming and J lost 8 bases, with 11 bases between them.